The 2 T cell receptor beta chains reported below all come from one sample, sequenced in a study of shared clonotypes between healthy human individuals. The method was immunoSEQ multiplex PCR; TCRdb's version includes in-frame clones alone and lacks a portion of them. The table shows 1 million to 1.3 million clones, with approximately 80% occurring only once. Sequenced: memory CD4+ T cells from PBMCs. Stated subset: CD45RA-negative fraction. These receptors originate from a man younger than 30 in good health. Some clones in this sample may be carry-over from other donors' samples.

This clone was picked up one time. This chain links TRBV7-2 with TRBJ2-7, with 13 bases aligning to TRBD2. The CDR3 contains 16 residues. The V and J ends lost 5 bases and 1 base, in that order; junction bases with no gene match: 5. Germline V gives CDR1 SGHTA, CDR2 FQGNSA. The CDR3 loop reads CASSPGTSGISYEQYF. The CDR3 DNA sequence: TGTGCCAGCAGCCCAGGGACTAGCGGGATTTCCTACGAGCAGTACTTC.

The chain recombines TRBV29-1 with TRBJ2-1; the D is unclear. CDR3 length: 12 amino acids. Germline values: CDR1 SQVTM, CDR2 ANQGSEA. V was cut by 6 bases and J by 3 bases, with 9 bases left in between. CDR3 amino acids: CSVSSYYNEQFF. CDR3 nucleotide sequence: TGCAGCGTATCTTCTTACTACAATGAGCAGTTCTTC.